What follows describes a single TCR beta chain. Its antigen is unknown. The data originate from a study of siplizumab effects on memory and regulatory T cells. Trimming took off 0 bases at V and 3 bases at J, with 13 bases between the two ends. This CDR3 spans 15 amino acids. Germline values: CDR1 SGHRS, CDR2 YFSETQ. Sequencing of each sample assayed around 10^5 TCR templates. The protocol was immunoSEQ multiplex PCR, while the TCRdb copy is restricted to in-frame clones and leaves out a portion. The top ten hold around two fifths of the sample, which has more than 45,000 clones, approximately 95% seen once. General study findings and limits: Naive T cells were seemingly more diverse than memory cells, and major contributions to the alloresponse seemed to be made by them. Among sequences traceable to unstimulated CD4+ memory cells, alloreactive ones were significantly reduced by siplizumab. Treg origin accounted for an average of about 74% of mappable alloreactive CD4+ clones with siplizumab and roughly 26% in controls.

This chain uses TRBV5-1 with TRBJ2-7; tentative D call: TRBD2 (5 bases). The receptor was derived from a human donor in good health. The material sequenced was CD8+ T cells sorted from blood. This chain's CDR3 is CASSLGGSGIYEQYF. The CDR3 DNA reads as TGCGCCAGCAGCTTGGGTGGGAGTGGGATCTACGAGCAGTACTTC.